This passage covers 11 T cell receptor beta chains from one sample sequenced in a study of glioma-infiltrating T cells. The iRepertoire nested amplicon-rescue multiplex PCR amplified TCR alpha and beta CDR3s from RNA. TCRdb reprocessed the multiplex PCR reads with MiXCR, giving one entry per CDR3 protein. The data contain approximately 1,100 distinct CDR3 sequences, roughly 29% of them singletons. The source material was glioma tissue, nonneoplastic brain tissue, or PBMCs (not recorded which). The receptor set was obtained from a human donor with low-grade glioma or glioblastoma, undergoing nonglioma brain surgery, or in good health (not recorded which).

About this clonotype itself: This beta chain is an off-target read within a library intended for alpha chains, so its frequency means little. The chain employs TRBV14 and TRBJ2-5; D not resolved. This CDR3 has 13 residues. Germline V CDR1 and CDR2: SGHDN, FVKESK. Trimming left V 0 bases short and J 2 bases short, with 4 bases between. CDR3 coding DNA: TGTGCCAGCAGCCAAGAACGGCAAGAGACCCAGTACTTC. Its protein product is CASSQERQETQYF.

Comment on this clonotype: Since it is a stray read in a library aimed at alpha chains, this beta chain has a size that is not meaningful. The chain has TRBV6-5 and TRBJ2-1; 10 bases fit TRBD2. This CDR3 has 16 residues. The V segment lost 3 bases and the J segment 5 bases; nucleotides outside the gene matches: 7. Germline CDR1 reads MNHEY; CDR2 reads SVGAGI. CDR3 nucleotides: TGTGCCAGCAGTTATTTAAGCGGGAGGGGGAACAATGAGCAGTTCTTC. It is translated as CASSYLSGRGNNEQFF.

About this clonotype: This beta chain is a stray sequence in a library constructed for alpha chains; its clone size is not meaningful. V usage is TRBV15 and J usage is TRBJ2-1; 10 bases line up with TRBD2. V shed 0 bases, J shed 9 bases, and the junction held 8 bases outside the gene matches. This CDR3 has 16 amino acids. The germline V gene has CDR1 LNHNV and CDR2 YYDKDF (reference sequence). DNA of the CDR3: TGTGCCACCAGCAGAGATCTGGCTAGCGGGAGCCGTGAGCAGTTCTTC. Protein product: CATSRDLASGSREQFF. Based on the CDR3 plus reference TRBV15 and TRBJ2-1, the full variable domain is DAMVIQNPRYQVTQFGKPVTLSCSQTLNHNVMYWYQQKSSQAPKLLFHYYDKDFNNEADTPDNFQSRRPNTSFCFLDIRSPGLGDTAMYLCATSRDLASGSREQFFGPGTRLTVL.

By frequency in the sample, this clonotype is large. Being off target in a library aimed at alpha chains, this beta chain has a size of little meaning. The chain combines TRBV27 with TRBJ1-1, with D hard to call. Trimming cost V 3 bases and J 2 bases, with 7 bases left between them. Germline V gene lookup returns CDR1 MNHEY and CDR2 SMNVEV (reference sequence). The CDR3 is made up of 13 amino acids. CDR3 loop: CASSFSPNTEAFF. The CDR3 DNA follows: TGTGCCAGCAGTTTTAGCCCCAACACTGAAGCTTTCTTT.

Comment on this clonotype: Found in a library prepared for alpha chains, this beta chain is an off-target read, and its abundance has little meaning. The rearrangement links TRBV10-3 to TRBJ1-2; TRBD1 agrees at 8 bases. V gave up 3 bases and J gave up 4 bases; unmatched junction bases: 10. Germline V gene data show CDR1 as ENHRY and CDR2 as SYGVKD. The CDR3 has 16 amino acids. The CDR3 DNA sequence: TGTGCCATCAGTGATGGGGTTCAGGGGGCCCTCTATGGCTACACCTTC. Its protein product is CAISDGVQGALYGYTF.

In this sample, this clonotype turned up a few times. Since it is a stray read in a library aimed at alpha chains, this beta chain has a size that is not meaningful. The chain links TRBV20-1 to TRBJ2-7; 9 nucleotides line up with TRBD2. Germline V gene data show CDR1 as DFQATT and CDR2 as SNEGSKA (reference sequence). The CDR3 spans 18 residues. Losses at the gene ends were 1 base for V and 0 bases for J; bases not matched to a gene: 13. In DNA, the CDR3 is TGCAGTGCTAGAGTTCGCCCCCGAGGACTAGCGTTCTCCTACGAGCAGTACTTC. This encodes CSARVRPRGLAFSYEQYF.

This clonotype was detected once. This beta chain was picked up by a library intended for alpha chains and is off target, so its count carries little meaning. The chain has TRBV7-2 and TRBJ1-5; D not resolved. Germline V gives CDR1 SGHTA, CDR2 FQGNSA. This CDR3 spans 13 amino acids. V gave up 5 bases and J gave up 5 bases, with 10 bases separating them. In DNA, the CDR3 is TGTGCCAGCAGCCCCCAAGGTTATCAGCCCCAGCATTTT. Its translation is CASSPQGYQPQHF.

Regarding this clonotype: This beta chain represents an off-target read in a library built for alpha chains; its size is of limited meaning. The rearrangement links TRBV7-2 to TRBJ2-3; 15 nucleotides agree with TRBD2. Germline CDR1 is SGHTA and CDR2 is FQGNSA. V dropped 4 bases and J dropped 7; count of bases not matched to a gene: 9. The CDR3 is 17 amino acids. The CDR3 DNA reads as TGTGCCAGCAGCTCCCACGGGACTAGCGGGAGGTCAAATACGCAGTATTTT. Translation: CASSSHGTSGRSNTQYF.

As to this clonotype: This beta chain came through as a stray read in a library set up for alpha chains, and its size says little. This chain joins TRBV28 and TRBJ2-5; TRBD2 aligns across 9 bases. Germline CDR1 reads MDHEN; CDR2 reads SYDVKM. The CDR3 totals 16 residues. V shed 7 bases, J shed 2 bases, and the junction held 11 bases outside the gene matches. CDR3 region: CASTPSGLAYQETQYF. The CDR3 region has the DNA TGTGCCAGCACCCCCTCGGGACTAGCCTATCAAGAGACCCAGTACTTC.

In regard to this clonotype: This beta chain appears as a stray read in a library generated for alpha chains; its size is not informative. This rearrangement joins TRBV2 to TRBJ2-7; 7 bases are a match to TRBD1. This CDR3 contains 15 residues. The germline gives CDR1 SNHLY, CDR2 FYNNEI. The junction had 11 bases not matched to a gene; V was cut back by 7 bases and J by 2 bases. As DNA, the CDR3 is TGTGCCAGCAAAATCGGGGACAGCCCCCCCTACGAGCAGTACTTC. Protein product: CASKIGDSPPYEQYF.

A note on this clonotype: For a library built for alpha chains, this beta chain is a stray read; little rests on its size. The genes are TRBV7-9 and TRBJ2-1; D perhaps matches TRBD2 (5 bases). The CDR3 loop spans 14 amino acids. From germline, CDR1 is SEHNR and CDR2 FQNEAQ (reference sequence). V lost 5 bases, J lost 2 bases, and 10 bases lay in between. The CDR3 region has the DNA TGTGCCAGCAGCCCCCCCGGGACCTACAATGAGCAGTTCTTC. Translation: CASSPPGTYNEQFF. The whole variable domain, filled in from reference TRBV7-9 and TRBJ2-1, reads DTGVSQNPRHKITKRGQNVTFRCDPISEHNRLYWYRQTLGQGPEFLTYFQNEAQLEKSRLLSDRFSAERPKGSFSTLEIQRTEQGDSAMYLCASSPPGTYNEQFFGPGTRLTVL.